The sequence of this TCR beta chain was determined in a study of shared clonotypes between healthy human individuals. Naive-designated CD8 cells lacked CD45RO, were positively enriched for CCR7, and omitted terminally differentiated effector memory CD45RA+ cells. Donors included only healthy HIV-negative adults lacking recent acute infections or vaccinations. General study points: Clonotypes shared by all four donors outscored non-shared clonotypes in generation probability. Memory subsets had estimated richness that was generally smaller than that of naive subsets.

Sequenced by immunoSEQ multiplex PCR; TCRdb stores in-frame clones only, minus some. The repertoire holds 1.5 million to 2.5 million clones, with about 95% as singletons. This clone was seen a single time. Its target is unknown. The CDR3 sequence is 14 residues long. Germline lookup yields CDR1 GTSNPN and CDR2 SVGIG (reference sequence). J was trimmed by 4 bases and V by 2 bases; bases with no gene match: 8. Sequencing was carried out using naive CD8+ T cells sorted from blood. The chain joins TRBV30 to TRBJ2-7; 7 nucleotides line up with TRBD1. This sequence was found in a young man in good health. This CDR3 reads CAWSPWDSDYEQYF. CDR3 nucleotides: TGTGCCTGGAGTCCCTGGGACAGTGATTACGAGCAGTACTTC.